These T cell receptor beta chains were read from a single sample in a study of shared clonotypes between healthy human individuals. Using immunoSEQ multiplex PCR, the repertoire was profiled, and TCRdb retains in-frame clones only, with some absent. The data hold roughly 490,000 clones, with 70% to 85% observed a single time. The sequenced material came from PBMCs. Every receptor here comes from a woman between 40 and 50 years old in good health. Some clones in this sample may be carry-over from other donors' samples. Both conserved end residues are part of each CDR3.

CDR3 protein: CASSPSIGSGADTQYF; V gene: TRBV4-3; J gene: TRBJ2-3
CDR3 protein: CAWSVGYGYTF; V gene: TRBV30; J gene: TRBJ1-2
CDR3 protein: CASSLGGDFSSYNEQFF; V gene: TRBV13; J gene: TRBJ2-1
CDR3 protein: CASSLGGTGDAGYTF; V gene: TRBV5-1; J gene: TRBJ1-2
CDR3 protein: CAWSVRASNQPQHF; V gene: TRBV30; J gene: TRBJ1-5
CDR3 protein: CASSLAVTTGTDTQYF; V gene: TRBV7-6; J gene: TRBJ2-3
CDR3 protein: CASSAMPGQGKYEQYF; V gene: TRBV19; J gene: TRBJ2-7
CDR3 protein: CATSRSILAGHETQYF; V gene: TRBV15; J gene: TRBJ2-5
CDR3 protein: CASSHQSGTSGRNEQFF; V gene: TRBV7-2; J gene: TRBJ2-1
CDR3 protein: CASSQTPVNAGNTIYF; V gene: TRBV18; J gene: TRBJ1-3
CDR3 protein: CASSSGLAGDGMETQYF; V gene: TRBV5-1; J gene: TRBJ2-5
CDR3 protein: CASSWGRGTEAFF; V gene: TRBV19; J gene: TRBJ1-1
CDR3 protein: CASRWKDTGELFF; V gene: TRBV2; J gene: TRBJ2-2
CDR3 protein: CASSPYRTSGMGDTQYF; V gene: TRBV7-9; J gene: TRBJ2-3
CDR3 protein: CASSDIQETQYF; V gene: TRBV6-1; J gene: TRBJ2-5
CDR3 protein: CASEGFGRSDGYTF; V gene: TRBV2; J gene: TRBJ1-2
CDR3 protein: CASRRNQGVVFGYTF; V gene: TRBV28; J gene: TRBJ1-2
CDR3 protein: CSARGYQPQHF; V gene: TRBV20-1; J gene: TRBJ1-5
CDR3 protein: CASSVGGAGANYGYTF; V gene: TRBV9; J gene: TRBJ1-2
CDR3 protein: CASSGGQTYGYTF; V gene: TRBV9; J gene: TRBJ1-2
CDR3 protein: CASSVAVEDEKLFF; V gene: TRBV5-1; J gene: TRBJ1-4
CDR3 protein: CASSHTTSGTYEQYF; V gene: TRBV14; J gene: TRBJ2-7
CDR3 protein: CASRRQGAYEQYF; V gene: TRBV28; J gene: TRBJ2-7
CDR3 protein: CASSISSSYNSPLHF; V gene: TRBV19; J gene: TRBJ1-6
CDR3 protein: CASSLTGFGRTDTQYF; V gene: TRBV5-1; J gene: TRBJ2-3
CDR3 protein: CATSRGVGMDGYTF; V gene: TRBV15; J gene: TRBJ1-2
CDR3 protein: CASSSRLYTGELFF; V gene: TRBV7-3; J gene: TRBJ2-2
CDR3 protein: CASSEEGDDQPQHF; V gene: TRBV2; J gene: TRBJ1-5
CDR3 protein: CASSFYRDRGADTQYF; V gene: TRBV7-9; J gene: TRBJ2-3
CDR3 protein: CASSRMGAAEHYTF; V gene: TRBV5-1; J gene: TRBJ1-2
CDR3 protein: CASSAGHHSFF; V gene: TRBV14; J gene: TRBJ1-1
CDR3 protein: CASSQVGLPYNEQFF; V gene: TRBV4-1; J gene: TRBJ2-1
CDR3 protein: CASSPPGQRISYEQYF; V gene: TRBV28; J gene: TRBJ2-7
CDR3 protein: CASSLAGPDTQYF; V gene: TRBV28; J gene: TRBJ2-3
CDR3 protein: CAIGLAGDNEQFF; V gene: TRBV10-3; J gene: TRBJ2-1
CDR3 protein: CASSRRERGAYEQYF; V gene: TRBV6-6; J gene: TRBJ2-7
CDR3 protein: CAISDAAGANYGYTF; V gene: TRBV10-3; J gene: TRBJ1-2
CDR3 protein: CASRPGTDNYEQYF; V gene: TRBV10-2; J gene: TRBJ2-7
CDR3 protein: CASSGSSGQETQYF; V gene: TRBV9; J gene: TRBJ2-5
CDR3 protein: CASSEGQGAEAFF; V gene: TRBV25-1; J gene: TRBJ1-1
CDR3 protein: CASSPFRGSAYEQYF; V gene: TRBV18; J gene: TRBJ2-7
CDR3 protein: CASSEYRGNNYEQYF; V gene: TRBV25-1; J gene: TRBJ2-7
CDR3 protein: CASSSGLAAGELFF; V gene: TRBV7-9; J gene: TRBJ2-2
CDR3 protein: CASSPVQVTDTQYF; V gene: TRBV6-6; J gene: TRBJ2-3
CDR3 protein: CASGSVEEGTDTQYF; V gene: TRBV10-1; J gene: TRBJ2-3
CDR3 protein: CASSPLVGQETQYF; V gene: TRBV18; J gene: TRBJ2-5
CDR3 protein: CASSSTREGIFEQFF; V gene: TRBV7-9; J gene: TRBJ2-1
CDR3 protein: CAIRPGLGTDTQYF; V gene: TRBV10-3; J gene: TRBJ2-3
CDR3 protein: CASSLLGGPYNEQFF; V gene: TRBV7-9; J gene: TRBJ2-1
CDR3 protein: CAWNPDRTYYEQYF; V gene: TRBV30; J gene: TRBJ2-7
CDR3 protein: CASSVGRARFDEQFF; V gene: TRBV9; J gene: TRBJ2-1
CDR3 protein: CASRMGQGRGYTF; V gene: TRBV7-2; J gene: TRBJ1-2
CDR3 protein: CASTRPQFF; V gene: TRBV27; J gene: TRBJ2-1
CDR3 protein: CASRGGYEQYF; V gene: TRBV27; J gene: TRBJ2-7
CDR3 protein: CASSQDSPPREKLFF; V gene: TRBV4-3; J gene: TRBJ1-4
CDR3 protein: CASRSGTAGYGYTF; V gene: TRBV28; J gene: TRBJ1-2
CDR3 protein: CASSQALGGTEAFF; V gene: TRBV7-9; J gene: TRBJ1-1
CDR3 protein: CASSLGSYEQYF; V gene: TRBV7-8; J gene: TRBJ2-7